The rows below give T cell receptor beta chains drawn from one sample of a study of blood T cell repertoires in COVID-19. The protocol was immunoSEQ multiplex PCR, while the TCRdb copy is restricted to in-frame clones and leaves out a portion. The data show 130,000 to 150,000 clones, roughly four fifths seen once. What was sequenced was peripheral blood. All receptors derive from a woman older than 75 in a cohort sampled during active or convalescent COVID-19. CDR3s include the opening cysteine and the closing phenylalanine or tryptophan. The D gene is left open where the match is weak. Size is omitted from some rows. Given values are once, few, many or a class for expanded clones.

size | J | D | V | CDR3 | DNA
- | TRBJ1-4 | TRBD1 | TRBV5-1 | CASRNLGQTNEKLFF | TGCGCCAGCAGAAATCTGGGACAGACTAATGAAAAACTGTTTTTT
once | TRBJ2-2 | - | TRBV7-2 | CASSSSVRGTGELFF | TGTGCCAGCAGCTCCAGCGTCCGCGGCACCGGGGAGCTGTTTTTT
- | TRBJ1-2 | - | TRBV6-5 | CASTPTGFYGYTF | TGTGCCAGCACTCCAACAGGCTTCTATGGCTACACCTTC
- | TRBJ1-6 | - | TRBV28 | CASSVRVSPLHF | TGTGCCAGCAGTGTCAGGGTGTCACCCCTCCACTTT
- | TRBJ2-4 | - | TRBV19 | CASSIADSLAKNIQYF | TGTGCCAGTAGTATAGCGGACTCCCTAGCCAAAAACATTCAGTACTTC
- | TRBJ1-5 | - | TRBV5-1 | CASSLDSLSNQPQHF | TGCGCCAGCAGCTTGGACAGCCTTAGCAATCAGCCCCAGCATTTT
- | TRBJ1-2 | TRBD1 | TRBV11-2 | CASSFDTGANYGYTF | TGTGCCAGCAGCTTTGATACAGGGGCTAACTATGGCTACACCTTC
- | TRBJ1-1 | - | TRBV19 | CASSPWGQDTEAFF | TGTGCCAGTAGTCCGTGGGGGCAGGACACTGAAGCTTTCTTT
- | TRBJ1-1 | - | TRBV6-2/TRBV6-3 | CASSYPPTEAFF | TGTGCCAGCAGTTACCCTCCCACTGAAGCTTTCTTT
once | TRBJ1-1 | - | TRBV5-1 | CASSPPQVNTEAFF | TGCGCCAGCAGCCCGCCGCAGGTGAACACTGAAGCTTTCTTT
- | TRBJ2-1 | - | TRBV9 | CASSPRGTYNEQFF | TGTGCCAGCAGCCCCAGGGGCACCTACAATGAGCAGTTCTTC
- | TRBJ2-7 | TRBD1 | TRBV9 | CASSVGPISIGTGVSYEQYF | TGTGCCAGCAGCGTAGGCCCTATTTCGATCGGGACAGGGGTCTCCTACGAGCAGTACTTC
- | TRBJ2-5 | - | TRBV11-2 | CASSFSYQETQYF | TGTGCCAGCAGCTTTTCGTACCAAGAGACCCAGTACTTC
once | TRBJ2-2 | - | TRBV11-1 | CASSWAITGELFF | TGTGCCAGCAGCTGGGCTATCACCGGGGAGCTGTTTTTT
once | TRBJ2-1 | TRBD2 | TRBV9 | CASARGVSSYNEQFF | TGTGCCAGCGCACGGGGGGTTAGCTCCTACAATGAGCAGTTCTTC
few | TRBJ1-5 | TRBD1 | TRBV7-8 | CASSLSGQGEGAQHF | TGTGCCAGCAGCTTATCCGGACAGGGCGAAGGAGCCCAGCATTTT
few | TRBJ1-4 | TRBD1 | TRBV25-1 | CASSEWTWTGNEKLFF | TGTGCCAGCAGTGAATGGACTTGGACAGGCAATGAAAAACTGTTTTTT
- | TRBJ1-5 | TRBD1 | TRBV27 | CASSLGWDRYSNQPQHF | TGTGCCAGCAGTTTAGGTTGGGACAGATATAGCAATCAGCCCCAGCATTTT
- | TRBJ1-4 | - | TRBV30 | CAWSLKREKLFF | TGTGCCTGGAGTCTTAAACGGGAAAAACTGTTTTTT
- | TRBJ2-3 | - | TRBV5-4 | CASSLGRGLVDTQYF | TGTGCCAGCAGCTTGGGTCGGGGGTTGGTAGATACGCAGTATTTT
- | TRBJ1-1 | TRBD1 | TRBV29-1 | CSPGQLTVF | TGCAGCCCGGGACAGTTAACGGTCTTT
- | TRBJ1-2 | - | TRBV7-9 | CASSLGQGSNYGYTF | TGTGCCAGCAGCTTAGGCCAGGGCAGTAACTATGGCTACACCTTC
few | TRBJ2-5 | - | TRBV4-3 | CASSQEDQGTGTQYF | TGCGCCAGCAGCCAAGAGGACCAGGGGACGGGGACCCAGTACTTC
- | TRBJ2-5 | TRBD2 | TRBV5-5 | CASSSGLAGGLGQETQYF | TGTGCCAGCAGCTCCGGACTAGCGGGGGGATTAGGTCAAGAGACCCAGTACTTC
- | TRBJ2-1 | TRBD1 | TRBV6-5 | CASLNRGVDEQFF | TGTGCCAGCTTAAACAGGGGGGTGGATGAGCAGTTCTTC
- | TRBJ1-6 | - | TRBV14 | CASSRQNNSPLHF | TGTGCCAGCAGCCGACAGAATAATTCACCCCTCCACTTT
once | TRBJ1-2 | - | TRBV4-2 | CASSQDNRNRPYGYTF | TGTGCCAGCAGCCAAGATAATCGAAACAGACCCTATGGCTACACCTTC
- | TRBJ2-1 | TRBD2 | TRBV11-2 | CASSTRLALPYNEQFF | TGTGCCAGCAGCACTCGACTAGCGCTTCCCTACAATGAGCAGTTCTTC
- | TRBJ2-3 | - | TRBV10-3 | CAISVSQSTDTQYF | TGTGCCATCAGTGTCTCCCAGAGCACAGATACGCAGTATTTT
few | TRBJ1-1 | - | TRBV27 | CASSSFKNTEAFF | TGTGCCAGCAGTTCTTTTAAGAACACTGAAGCTTTCTTT
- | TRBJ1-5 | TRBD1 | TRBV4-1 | CASSLAGGKGQPQHF | TGCGCCAGCAGTCTAGCAGGGGGGAAGGGTCAGCCCCAGCATTTT
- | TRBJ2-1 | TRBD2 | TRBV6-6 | CASSPALGLAGPGGYNEQFF | TGTGCCAGCAGTCCGGCCTTAGGCCTAGCGGGGCCCGGGGGGTACAATGAGCAGTTCTTC
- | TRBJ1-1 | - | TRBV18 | CASSPAGLVNTEAFF | TGTGCCAGCTCACCAGCAGGGCTGGTTAACACTGAAGCTTTCTTT
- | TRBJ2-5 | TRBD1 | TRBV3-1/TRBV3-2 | CASSQAYGQGRETQYF | TGTGCCAGCAGCCAAGCCTACGGACAGGGTCGGGAGACCCAGTACTTC
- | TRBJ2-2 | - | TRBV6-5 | CASSYWYRDYTGELFF | TGTGCCAGCAGTTACTGGTACAGGGATTACACCGGGGAGCTGTTTTTT
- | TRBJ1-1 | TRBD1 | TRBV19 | CASSTGTGRRNTEAFF | TGTGCCAGTAGTACCGGGACAGGGAGAAGGAACACTGAAGCTTTCTTT
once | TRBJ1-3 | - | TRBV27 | CATSQGIGNTIYF | TGTGCCACCTCCCAGGGAATAGGGAACACCATATATTTT
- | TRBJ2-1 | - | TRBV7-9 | CASSGSWVYNEQFF | TGTGCCAGCAGCGGGAGCTGGGTTTACAATGAGCAGTTCTTC
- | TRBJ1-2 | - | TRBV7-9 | CASSGLRAPNYGYTF | TGTGCCAGCAGCGGGTTGAGGGCTCCAAACTATGGCTACACCTTC
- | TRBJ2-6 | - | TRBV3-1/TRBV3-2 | CASSQEGSKKGANVLTF | TGTGCCAGCAGCCAAGAGGGGAGTAAAAAAGGGGCCAACGTCCTGACTTTC
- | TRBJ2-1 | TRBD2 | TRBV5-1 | CASSRTSGGPYNEQFF | TGCGCCAGCAGCCGGACTAGCGGGGGCCCCTACAATGAGCAGTTCTTC
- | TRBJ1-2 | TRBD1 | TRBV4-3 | CASSQRTGGNYGYTF | TGCGCCAGCAGCCAGCGGACAGGGGGGAACTATGGCTACACCTTC
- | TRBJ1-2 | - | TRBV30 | CAWSTLNYGYTF | TGTGCCTGGAGTACTCTTAACTATGGCTACACCTTC
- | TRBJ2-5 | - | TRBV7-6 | CASSQPQGGAWETQYF | TGTGCCAGCAGCCAGCCTCAGGGCGGCGCGTGGGAGACCCAGTACTTC
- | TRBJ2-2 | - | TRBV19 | CASSPRGSTTGELFF | TGTGCCAGTAGTCCCAGGGGCTCGACCACCGGGGAGCTGTTTTTT
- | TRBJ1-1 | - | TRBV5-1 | CASSFTGNTEAFF | TGCGCCAGCAGCTTTACGGGGAACACTGAAGCTTTCTTT
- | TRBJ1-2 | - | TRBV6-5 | CASTREARSSYGYTF | TGTGCCAGCACCCGGGAGGCTCGGTCCTCCTATGGCTACACCTTC
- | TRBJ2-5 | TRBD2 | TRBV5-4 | CASSFGGGETQYF | TGTGCCAGCAGCTTCGGCGGGGGAGAGACCCAGTACTTC
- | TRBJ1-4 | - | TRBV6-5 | CASSLGTDEKLFF | TGTGCCAGCAGTCTCGGGACTGATGAAAAACTGTTTTTT
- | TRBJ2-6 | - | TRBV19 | CATGVSGANVLTF | TGTGCCACCGGTGTCTCTGGGGCCAACGTCCTGACTTTC
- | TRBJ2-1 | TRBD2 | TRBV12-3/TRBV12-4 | CASDGLAGDEQFF | TGTGCCAGCGACGGACTAGCCGGGGATGAGCAGTTCTTC
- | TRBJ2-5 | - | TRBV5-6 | CASSITDSDQETQYF | TGTGCCAGCAGCATTACGGACAGTGACCAAGAGACCCAGTACTTC
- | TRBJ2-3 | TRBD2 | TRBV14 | CASSQGLAGSTDTQYF | TGTGCCAGCAGCCAAGGACTAGCGGGGAGCACAGATACGCAGTATTTT
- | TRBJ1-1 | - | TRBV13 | CASSSYGVTEAFF | TGTGCCAGCAGCTCTTACGGGGTTACTGAAGCTTTCTTT
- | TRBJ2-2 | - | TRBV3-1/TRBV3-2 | CASSQGRATGELFF | TGTGCCAGCAGCCAAGGCAGGGCCACCGGGGAGCTGTTTTTT
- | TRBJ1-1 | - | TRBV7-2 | CASRIPLGLRDEAFF | TGTGCCAGCAGGATCCCTTTGGGCCTCCGAGATGAAGCTTTCTTT
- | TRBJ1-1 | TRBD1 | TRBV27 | CASSPQGGPNTEAFF | TGTGCCAGCAGTCCCCAGGGGGGCCCGAACACTGAAGCTTTCTTT
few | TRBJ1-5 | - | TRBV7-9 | CASSLQGSPVQPQHF | TGTGCCAGCAGCCTACAGGGATCACCCGTACAGCCCCAGCATTTT
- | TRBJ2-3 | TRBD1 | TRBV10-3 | CAAQGQVGDTQYF | TGTGCCGCACAGGGACAGGTGGGAGATACGCAGTATTTT
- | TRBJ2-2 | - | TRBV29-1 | CSGRGGRNTGELFF | TGCAGCGGTCGCGGGGGCCGTAACACCGGGGAGCTGTTTTTT